These 11 T cell receptor beta chains originate from one sample sequenced in a study of breast tumors, draining lymph nodes, adjacent tissues. Breast cancer patients provided tissue from their axillary draining lymph nodes. TCRdb itself ran the multiplex PCR reads through MiXCR, one entry per CDR3 protein. The sample yields some 230,000 distinct CDR3 sequences, roughly a third seen once. Sample: axillary lymph node tissue. These TCRs come from a female donor with breast cancer. Some clones in this sample may be carry-over from other donors' samples.

This clonotype was found many times. The chain is built from TRBV25-1 and TRBJ2-5; D not resolved. The CDR3 totals 14 residues. Germline CDR1 and CDR2: MGHDK and SYGVNS. V lost 2 bases and J 5 bases, leaving 12 bases between the germline ends. CDR3 sequence reads: CASSERQVVETQYF. DNA of the CDR3: TGTGCCAGCAGTGAACGCCAGGTCGTTGAGACCCAGTACTTC.

The table lists this clonotype with many counts. The chain employs TRBV5-8 and TRBJ1-2; no clear D. The CDR3 loop spans 14 amino acids. The V gene's germline CDR1 is SGHTS and CDR2 YDEGEE. Trimming pared 4 bases from V and 2 bases from J, leaving 12 bases between. The CDR3 region has the DNA TGTGCCAGCAGCCTCCAACACCTAAACTATGGCTACACCTTC. Translated: CASSLQHLNYGYTF. Full variable domain (missing parts from reference TRBV5-8 and TRBJ1-2): EAGVTQSPTHLIKTRGQQATLRCSPISGHTSVYWYQQALGLGLQFLLWYDEGEERNRGNFPPRFSGRQFPNYSSELNVNALELEDSALYLCASSLQHLNYGYTFGSGTRLTVV.

This clonotype was seen repeatedly, ten times or more. The chain recombines TRBV18 with TRBJ2-7, with 8 bases lining up with TRBD1. The V segment lost 6 bases and the J segment 5 bases; nucleotides outside the gene matches: 6. The germline V gene encodes CDR1 KGHSH and CDR2 LQKENI. The CDR3 consists of 13 residues. CDR3 in DNA: TGTGCCAGCTCTATGACAGGGGAGAACGAGCAGTACTTC. Translation: CASSMTGENEQYF.

This clonotype appeared a few times. A much bigger clone sits one base away, suggesting this may be a read error. The chain joins TRBV2 to TRBJ2-1, with a possible D match to TRBD2 (7 bases). The germline gives CDR1 SNHLY, CDR2 FYNNEI. The length of the CDR3 is 16 residues. Trimming removed 7 bases at V and 9 bases at J, with 25 bases between. CDR3 region: CASIFRGTGGSGEQFF. The CDR3 DNA reads TGTGCCAGCATTTTTAGGGGGACTGGCGGGAGTGGTGAGCAGTTCTTC.

The gene calls are TRBV5-4 and TRBJ2-7; D might be TRBD1 (6 bases). The germline V gene has CDR1 SGHNT and CDR2 YYREEE (reference sequence). Between the trimmed V and J ends, which lost 1 base and 4 bases, there was a span of 12 bases. The length of the CDR3 is 14 residues. The CDR3 DNA reads TGTGCCAGCAGCTTGTCAGGGGCGAAATACGAGCAGTACTTC. Its translation: CASSLSGAKYEQYF.

In its sample, this clonotype was seen once. The chain uses TRBV5-6 and TRBJ2-2, with D perhaps TRBD1 (6 bases). V lost 5 bases, J lost 2 bases, and 10 bases lay in between. CDR1 SGHDT and CDR2 YYEEEE come from the germline V gene. CDR3 length: 14 amino acids. The DNA of the CDR3 is TGTGCCAGCAGTACAGGGAGAAACACCGGGGAGCTGTTTTTT. Translating gives CASSTGRNTGELFF.

This clonotype was counted a few times. The chain couples TRBV6-2 or TRBV6-3 to TRBJ1-2; the D is unclear. The V end was cut by 0 bases, the J end by 5 bases, with 13 bases between. Germline V gives CDR1 MNHEY, CDR2 SVGEGT. This CDR3 has 15 amino acids. The DNA for the CDR3 is TGTGCCAGCAGTTACTCTCCGTTGGAACGATATGGCTACACCTTC. Residues: CASSYSPLERYGYTF.

This chain connects TRBV12-3 or TRBV12-4 to TRBJ2-1, with 7 bases aligning to TRBD2. The CDR3 covers 14 residues. With 2 bases clipped from V and 15 bases from J, the junction kept 13 bases outside the gene matches. Here the CDR3 reads CASSLYGSGRQRFF. Written as DNA, the CDR3 is TGTGCCAGCAGTTTATATGGTAGCGGGCGGCAGCGGTTCTTC.

This clonotype was detected ten times or more. The rearrangement links TRBV24-1 to TRBJ2-7; TRBD2 is a possible D gene (6 bases). V was cut by 3 bases and J by 6 bases, with 11 bases left in between. This CDR3 region has 13 residues. Germline CDR1 reads KGHDR; CDR2 reads SFDVKD. CDR3 loop: CATSDAGTVEQYF. The CDR3 DNA reads as TGTGCCACCAGTGATGCCGGGACTGTCGAGCAGTACTTC.

This chain joins TRBV6-1 and TRBJ2-7, with 11 positions matching TRBD2. Germline lookup yields CDR1 MNHNS and CDR2 SASEGT. This CDR3 region has 16 residues. The junction had 6 bases not matched to a gene; V was cut back by 1 base and J by 4 bases. CDR3 coding DNA: TGTGCCAGCAGTGAAGGCGGGACTAGCGGAAAATACGAGCAGTACTTC. It specifies CASSEGGTSGKYEQYF.

In regard to this clonotype: This may stem from a read error, because a much larger clone lies one nucleotide away. The gene calls are TRBV20-1 and TRBJ2-1; 8 bases are shared with TRBD2. V lost 0 bases to trimming and J lost 12 bases; unmatched junction nucleotides: 13. The CDR3 has 15 amino acids. The germline CDR1 and CDR2 sequences are DFQATT and SNEGSKA (reference sequence). This CDR3 is CSARDAGLESVPQFF. The DNA of the CDR3 is TGCAGTGCTAGAGATGCGGGACTAGAGTCGGTCCCGCAGTTCTTC.